The present entry profiles one T cell receptor (beta chain) with its context. The antigen remains undetermined. CDR1 and CDR2 (germline): MNHEY, SMNVEV (reference sequence). The CDR3 totals 13 residues. V was shortened by 2 bases and J by 4 bases, with 8 bases between the two germline ends. The PCR ran on 60 Vbeta and 13 Jbeta primers. The data were produced by immunoSEQ multiplex PCR, yet TCRdb's version contains in-frame clones alone and is incomplete. The sample shows about 150,000 clones, about 82% of them seen only once. This sample was taken from a study of cytomegalovirus exposure and HLA in healthy donors. Study-level findings and limits: Among TCR beta chains, those listed as cytomegalovirus-associated numbered 164. For most TCR beta V segments, an earlier analysis put the productive rate at about 87% or about 30% of the time.

The receptor was derived from a female donor in good health and CMV-seropositive. Sequencing was done on a sample of PBMCs. The V and J genes are TRBV27 and TRBJ1-2; D is unresolved. This CDR3 reads CASSLGRTYGYTF. The CDR3 bases are TGTGCCAGCAGTTTAGGCAGAACCTATGGCTACACCTTC.